These 21 T cell receptor beta chains share one sample of origin, sequenced in a study of T cell repertoires in cytomegalovirus infection (dated by TCRdb to the late 2010s). The instrument was an Illumina HiSeq 1500. The public reads were reanalyzed by TCRdb: fastp trimming at Q25, MiXCR alignment, in-frame beta chains only. When rows share a CDR3 protein, they turn into one entry using the most common DNA and genes. The sample table shows roughly 120,000 distinct CDR3 sequences, and 9.5% to 13% are seen once. Together, the top ten hold over 25% of the sample. What these receptors recognize is not known. Sequencing was performed on PBMCs, sequenced either directly or after in vitro stimulation (not recorded which). These receptors were collected from a human donor in good health (CMV status not recorded). Some clones in this sample may be carry-over from other donors' samples.

This clonotype was counted a few times. The chain employs TRBV6-2 or TRBV6-3 and TRBJ1-3; TRBD1 is a possible D gene (6 bases). Germline V gene lookup returns CDR1 MNHEY and CDR2 SVGEGT. The CDR3 is made up of 14 amino acids. Trimming left V 9 bases short and J 0 bases short, with 12 bases between. The CDR3 is CASSTGASGNTIYF. The CDR3 DNA reads TGTGCCAGTTCGACAGGAGCCTCTGGAAACACCATATATTTT.

This clonotype was counted ten times or more. This sequence joins TRBV20-1 and TRBJ2-1; 15 nucleotides agree with TRBD2. CDR3 size: 15 residues. After removal of 3 bases from V and 7 bases from J, the junction contained 4 bases not matched to a gene. From germline, CDR1 is DFQATT and CDR2 SNEGSKA (reference sequence). CDR3 nucleotide sequence: TGCAGTGCTAGGGGACTAGCGGGAGGAATGAATGAGCAGTTCTTC. It codes for CSARGLAGGMNEQFF.

This clonotype was counted between two and nine times. CDR3 in amino acids: CASSTGDGTYEQYF. CDR3 nucleotides: TGTGCCAGCTCGACCGGGGACGGAACCTACGAGCAGTACTTC. V usage is TRBV6-2 or TRBV6-3 and J usage is TRBJ2-7; D is tentatively TRBD1 or TRBD2 (5 bases each). Trimming cost V 8 bases and J 2 bases, with 16 bases left between them. The CDR3 runs to 14 residues. From germline, CDR1 is MNHEY and CDR2 SVGEGT.

This clonotype was observed many times. V and J are TRBV6-5 and TRBJ2-3; D assignment may be TRBD1 or TRBD2 (5 bases each). The germline V and J ends were trimmed by 0 bases and 4 bases, with 14 bases remaining between them. Germline values: CDR1 MNHEY, CDR2 SVGAGI. This CDR3 is built from 16 residues. CDR3 in amino acids: CASSYSSGLTPDTQYF. DNA of the CDR3: TGTGCCAGCAGTTACTCTTCGGGGCTCACCCCAGATACGCAGTATTTT.

V and J are TRBV6-1 and TRBJ2-1; 11 bases are shared with TRBD2. The CDR3 length is 14 residues. Germline V gene data show CDR1 as MNHNS and CDR2 as SASEGT. J lost 3 bases, V lost 8 bases, and 3 bases had no gene match. The CDR3 region has the DNA TGTGCCAGCTGGGGACTAGCGGTCTACAATGAGCAGTTCTTC. This encodes CASWGLAVYNEQFF.

This sequence joins TRBV14 and TRBJ1-1; possible D gene TRBD1, 6 bases. Trimming took 6 bases from V and 6 from J, leaving 17 bases between them. This CDR3 spans 14 amino acids. Germline V lookup: CDR1 SGHDN, CDR2 FVKESK. The CDR3, as DNA: TGTGCCAGCAGGAGCTCAGGGGCTAACGCTGAAGCTTTCTTT. It is translated as CASRSSGANAEAFF.

Notes on this clonotype: A much larger clone lies one base from this, so it may be a read error. The rearrangement joins TRBV25-1 to TRBJ2-6; D is tentatively TRBD1 or TRBD2 (5 bases each). CDR3 size: 17 residues. Germline CDR1 is MGHDK and CDR2 is SYGVNS. The CDR3 here is CASSNPGRASGANVVTF. CDR3 DNA: TGTGCCAGCAGTAACCCGGGACGGGCTTCTGGGGCCAACGTCGTGACTTTC.

This clonotype was seen many times. The chain carries TRBV5-6 and TRBJ1-1; TRBD1 aligns across 7 bases. Germline V CDR1 and CDR2: SGHDT, YYEEEE. After removal of 0 bases from V and 10 bases from J, the junction contained 6 bases not matched to a gene. This CDR3 has 13 amino acids. CDR3 loop: CASSLAGQVGAFF. The CDR3 DNA reads TGTGCCAGCAGCTTGGCCGGACAGGTGGGAGCTTTCTTT.

This clonotype was seen only a few times. The chain joins TRBV12-5 to TRBJ1-4; TRBD1 aligns across 8 bases. Unmatched junction bases numbered 3, after V lost 1 base and J lost 14 bases. The length of the CDR3 is 12 residues. CDR1 is LGHNT and CDR2 is FRNRAP in the germline V gene. CDR3 region: CASGLAGTGLFF. The DNA for the CDR3 is TGTGCTAGTGGTTTGGCCGGGACAGGCCTGTTTTTT.

V gene TRBV6-4 combines with J gene TRBJ2-3; unclear D gene. Trimming removed 0 bases from V and 1 base from J, with 11 bases in between. CDR3 length: 16 amino acids. CDR1 is MRHNA, CDR2 SNTAGT, per germline. CDR3 sequence reads: CASSDSWGQGTDTQYF. CDR3 nucleotide sequence: TGTGCCAGCAGTGACTCGTGGGGTCAGGGCACAGATACGCAGTATTTT.

This clonotype was picked up many times. J is TRBJ2-1 and V is TRBV7-9; maybe TRBD2 (5 bases). The CDR3 has 16 amino acids. Germline CDR1 SEHNR, CDR2 FQNEAQ (reference sequence). With 5 bases removed from V and 2 bases from J, the gap between germline ends came to 16 bases. CDR3 nucleotides: TGTGCCAGCAGCCCACGGGCGGGCCTGACCTACAATGAGCAGTTCTTC. Encoded protein: CASSPRAGLTYNEQFF.

The chain has TRBV19 and TRBJ2-4; the D is unclear. The CDR3 sequence is 15 residues long. Germline values: CDR1 LNHDA, CDR2 SQIVND (reference sequence). Between the trimmed V and J ends, which lost 0 bases and 0 bases, there was a span of 6 bases. The CDR3 loop reads CASSIEVVAKNIQYF. The CDR3 DNA reads TGTGCCAGTAGTATAGAGGTTGTAGCCAAAAACATTCAGTACTTC.

This clonotype was counted between two and nine times. The chain recombines TRBV20-1 with TRBJ2-4; TRBD2 matches at 10 bases. V lost 8 bases and J lost 7; bases outside the gene matches: 5. From germline, CDR1 is DFQATT and CDR2 SNEGSKA (reference sequence). The CDR3 is 12 residues long. The CDR3 DNA reads TGCAGTCAAGCGGGAGGGCCGAACATTCAGTACTTC. This sequence encodes CSQAGGPNIQYF.

The chain is built from TRBV12-3 or TRBV12-4 and TRBJ1-3; unclear D gene. Deletions cut 8 bases from V and 0 bases from J, with 8 bases between. The CDR3 runs 13 residues. CDR3 sequence (DNA): TGTGCCAGCGGAGTGGACTCTGGAAACACCATATATTTT. Translating it yields CASGVDSGNTIYF.

This chain links TRBV29-1 with TRBJ1-2; D perhaps matches TRBD1 (5 bases). V lost 0 bases, J lost 1 base, and 12 bases lay in between. The CDR3 is made up of 15 amino acids. The germline V gene encodes CDR1 SQVTM and CDR2 ANQGSEA. The CDR3 here is CSVEEGAAINYGYTF. In DNA form, the CDR3 reads TGCAGCGTTGAAGAAGGGGCCGCGATTAACTATGGCTACACCTTC.

About this clonotype itself: Since the CDR3 does not end with the conserved phenylalanine or tryptophan, this likely comes from a read error. The chain carries TRBV6-8 and TRBJ2-7, with D maybe TRBD1 (5 bases). The germline V gene encodes CDR1 MNHGY and CDR2 SAAAGT. The CDR3 length is 13 residues. V was pared by 4 bases and J by 6 bases, with 13 bases between. The CDR3 spells CASSLGHSSEQYI. DNA of the CDR3: TGTGCCAGCAGTTTGGGGCATTCTTCCGAGCAGTACATC.

The chain has TRBV15 and TRBJ2-6; TRBD2 is a possible D gene (5 bases). From germline, CDR1 is LNHNV and CDR2 YYDKDF (reference sequence). Trimming removed 4 bases from V and 3 bases from J, with 10 bases in between. This CDR3 is built from 15 residues. The CDR3 nucleotides read TGTGCCACCAGCAAAGGAGGTCGTGGGGCCAACGTCCTGACTTTC. Its translation is CATSKGGRGANVLTF.

This chain joins TRBV6-5 and TRBJ1-4; weak D call: TRBD1 (5 bases). Germline V gives CDR1 MNHEY, CDR2 SVGAGI. The CDR3 consists of 15 residues. V was cut by 0 bases and J by 8 bases, with 13 bases left in between. CDR3 coding DNA: TGTGCCAGCAGTTACTCCGGGGGAGCCAGGGAAAAACTGTTTTTT. The encoded protein is CASSYSGGAREKLFF.

This clonotype has at least ten counts. The chain combines TRBV7-2 with TRBJ2-7; tentative D call: TRBD2 (6 bases). V was pared by 6 bases and J by 1 base, with 16 bases between. Germline CDR1 SGHTA, CDR2 FQGNSA. The CDR3 consists of 15 residues. This chain's CDR3 is CASSSKGTASYEQYF. CDR3 nucleotides: TGTGCCAGCAGTAGCAAGGGGACTGCGTCCTACGAGCAGTACTTC.

This chain joins TRBV13 and TRBJ2-7, with D possibly being TRBD1 (6 bases). The CDR3 is 13 residues long. The V gene lost 5 bases and the J gene lost 3 bases, with 11 bases spanning the gap. The V gene's germline CDR1 is PRHDT and CDR2 FYEKMQ (reference sequence). This CDR3 reads CASSQGKSYEQYV. CDR3 coding DNA: TGTGCCAGCAGCCAGGGGAAAAGCTACGAGCAGTACGTC.

This clonotype occurred a few times. J is TRBJ1-1 and V is TRBV6-2 or TRBV6-3; D call uncertain. The CDR3 loop spans 13 amino acids. V gave up 6 bases and J gave up 0 bases, with 8 bases separating them. CDR1 is MNHEY and CDR2 is SVGEGT in the germline V gene. CDR3 protein: CASSRIVNTEAFF. CDR3 in DNA: TGTGCCAGCAGCCGAATAGTGAACACTGAAGCTTTCTTT.